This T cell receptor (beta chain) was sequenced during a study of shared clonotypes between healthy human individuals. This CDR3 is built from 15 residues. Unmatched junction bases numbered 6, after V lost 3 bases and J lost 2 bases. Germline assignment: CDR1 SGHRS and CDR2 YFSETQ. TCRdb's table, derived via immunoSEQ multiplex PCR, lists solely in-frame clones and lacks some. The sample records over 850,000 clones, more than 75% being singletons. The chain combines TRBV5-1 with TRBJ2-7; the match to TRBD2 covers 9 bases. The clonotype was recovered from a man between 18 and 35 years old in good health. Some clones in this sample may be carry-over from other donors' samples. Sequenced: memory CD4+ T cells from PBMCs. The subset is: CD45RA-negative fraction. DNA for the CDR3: TGCGCCAGCAGCTCTAGCGGGATCACCGCCTACGAGCAGTACTTC. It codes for CASSSSGITAYEQYF.